This TCR beta chain was sequenced for a study of shared clonotypes between healthy human individuals. This clone has only one observation. The repertoire was sequenced with immunoSEQ multiplex PCR; TCRdb's copy has only in-frame clones and lacks some. The table has some 2 million clones, about 95% seen once. As defined, naive CD8 cells were CD45RO-negative and positively selected for CCR7, with terminally differentiated effector memory CD45RA+ cells excluded. Germline values: CDR1 MGHRA, CDR2 YSYEKL. V lost 0 bases, J lost 4 bases, and 4 bases stayed unmatched. The CDR3 length is 16 residues. This chain connects TRBV4-1 to TRBJ1-1, with 11 positions matching TRBD1. Sample: naive CD8+ T cells sorted from blood. This clonotype was obtained from a young man in good health. The CDR3 DNA is TGCGCCAGCAGCCAAGATGTCGGGACAGGGGGCACTGAAGCTTTCTTT. This codes for CASSQDVGTGGTEAFF.